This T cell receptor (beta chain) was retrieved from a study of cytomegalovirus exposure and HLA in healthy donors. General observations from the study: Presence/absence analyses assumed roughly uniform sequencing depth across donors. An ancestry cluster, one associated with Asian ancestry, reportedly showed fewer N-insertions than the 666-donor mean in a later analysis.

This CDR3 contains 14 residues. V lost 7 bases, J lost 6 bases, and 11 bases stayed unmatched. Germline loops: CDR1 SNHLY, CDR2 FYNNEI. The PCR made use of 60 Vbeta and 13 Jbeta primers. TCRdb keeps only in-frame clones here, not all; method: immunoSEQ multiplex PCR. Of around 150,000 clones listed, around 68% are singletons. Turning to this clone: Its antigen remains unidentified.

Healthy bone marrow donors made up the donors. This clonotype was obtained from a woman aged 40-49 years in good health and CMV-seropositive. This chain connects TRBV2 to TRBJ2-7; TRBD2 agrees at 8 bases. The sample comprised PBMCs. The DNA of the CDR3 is TGTGCCAGCAAAGAGCGGGAGCCCCTCGGCGAGCAGTACTTC. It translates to CASKEREPLGEQYF.